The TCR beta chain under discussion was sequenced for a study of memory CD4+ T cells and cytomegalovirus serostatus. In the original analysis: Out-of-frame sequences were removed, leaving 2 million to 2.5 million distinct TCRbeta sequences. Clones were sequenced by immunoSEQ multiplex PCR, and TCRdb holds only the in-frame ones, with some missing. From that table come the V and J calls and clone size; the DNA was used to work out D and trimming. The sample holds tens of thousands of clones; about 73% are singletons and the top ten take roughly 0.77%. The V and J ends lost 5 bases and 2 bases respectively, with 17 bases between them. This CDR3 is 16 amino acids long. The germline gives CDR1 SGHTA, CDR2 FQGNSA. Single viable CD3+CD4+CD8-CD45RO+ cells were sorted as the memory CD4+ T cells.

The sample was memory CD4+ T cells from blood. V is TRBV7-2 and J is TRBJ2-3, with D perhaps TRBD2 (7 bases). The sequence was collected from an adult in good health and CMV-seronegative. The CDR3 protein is CASSQAAGALTDTQYF. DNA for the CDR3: TGTGCCAGCAGCCAGGCGGCGGGGGCACTCACAGATACGCAGTATTTT.